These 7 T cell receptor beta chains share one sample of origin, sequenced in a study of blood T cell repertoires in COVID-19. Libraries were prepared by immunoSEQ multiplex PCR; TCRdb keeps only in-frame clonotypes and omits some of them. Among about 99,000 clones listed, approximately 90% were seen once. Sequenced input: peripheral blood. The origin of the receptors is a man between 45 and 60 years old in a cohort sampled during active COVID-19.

In DNA, the CDR3 is TGTGCCAGCAGCCCCCTCTCGGGGACAGGAATCCAGCAGTACGTC. Amino acids: CASSPLSGTGIQQYV. The chain recombines TRBV7-8 with TRBJ2-7; 8 nucleotides match TRBD1. This CDR3 has 15 residues. CDR1 is SGHVS, CDR2 FQNEAQ, per germline. V was pared by 5 bases and J by 8 bases, with 14 bases of the junction left unmatched.

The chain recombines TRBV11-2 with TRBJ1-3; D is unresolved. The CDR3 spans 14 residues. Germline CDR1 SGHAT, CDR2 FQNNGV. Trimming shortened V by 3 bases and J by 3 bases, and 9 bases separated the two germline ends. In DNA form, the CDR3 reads TGTGCCAGCAGCTTCTCTAGGTTTGGAAACACCATATATTTT. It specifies CASSFSRFGNTIYF.

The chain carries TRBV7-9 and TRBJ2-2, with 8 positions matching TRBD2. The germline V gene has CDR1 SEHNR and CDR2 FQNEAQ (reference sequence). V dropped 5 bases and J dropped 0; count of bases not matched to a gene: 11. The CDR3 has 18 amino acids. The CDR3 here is CASSLGVLAGSNTGELFF. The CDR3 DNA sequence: TGTGCCAGCAGCCTTGGGGTATTAGCGGGGTCGAACACCGGGGAGCTGTTTTTT.

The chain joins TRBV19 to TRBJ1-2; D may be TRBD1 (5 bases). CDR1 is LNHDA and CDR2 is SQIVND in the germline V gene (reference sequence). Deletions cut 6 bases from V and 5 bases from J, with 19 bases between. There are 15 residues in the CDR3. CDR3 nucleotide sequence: TGTGCCAGTAGATCCGCGGTCCAGGGAATATATGGCTACACCTTC. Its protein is CASRSAVQGIYGYTF.

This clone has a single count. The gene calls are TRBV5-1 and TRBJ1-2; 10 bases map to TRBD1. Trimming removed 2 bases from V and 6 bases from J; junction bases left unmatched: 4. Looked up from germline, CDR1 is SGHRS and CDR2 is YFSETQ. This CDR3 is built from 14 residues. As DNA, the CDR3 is TGCGCCAGCAGCTTAGACAGGGGGCTAGATGGCTACACCTTC. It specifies CASSLDRGLDGYTF. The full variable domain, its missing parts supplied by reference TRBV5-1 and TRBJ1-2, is KAGVTQTPRYLIKTRGQQVTLSCSPISGHRSVSWYQQTPGQGLQFLFEYFSETQRNKGNFPGRFSGRQFSNSRSEMNVSTLELGDSALYLCASSLDRGLDGYTFGSGTRLTVV.

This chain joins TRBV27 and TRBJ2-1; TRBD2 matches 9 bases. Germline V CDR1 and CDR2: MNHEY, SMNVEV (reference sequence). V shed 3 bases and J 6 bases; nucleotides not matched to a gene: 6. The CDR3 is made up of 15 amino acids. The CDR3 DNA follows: TGTGCCAGCAGTTTGGCGGCGGGGGGGGTCAATGAGCAGTTCTTC. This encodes CASSLAAGGVNEQFF.

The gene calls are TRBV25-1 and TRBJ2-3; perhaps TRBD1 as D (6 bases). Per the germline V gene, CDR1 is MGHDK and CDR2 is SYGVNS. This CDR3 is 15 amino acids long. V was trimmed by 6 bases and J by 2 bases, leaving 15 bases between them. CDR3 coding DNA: TGTGCCAGCAGCGCAGGGGACCGCGTCACAGATACGCAGTATTTT. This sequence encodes CASSAGDRVTDTQYF.